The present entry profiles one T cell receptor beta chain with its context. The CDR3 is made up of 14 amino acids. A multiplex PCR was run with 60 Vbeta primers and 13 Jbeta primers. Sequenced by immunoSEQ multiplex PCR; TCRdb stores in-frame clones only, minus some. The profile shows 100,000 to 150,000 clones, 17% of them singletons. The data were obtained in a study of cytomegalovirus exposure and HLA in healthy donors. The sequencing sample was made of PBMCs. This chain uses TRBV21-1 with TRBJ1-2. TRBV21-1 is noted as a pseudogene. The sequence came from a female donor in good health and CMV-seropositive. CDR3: CASSKERLNYGYTF. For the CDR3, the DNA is TGTGCCAGCAGCAAAGAGCGGTTAAACTATGGCTACACCTTC.